This TCR beta chain was recorded in a study of blood T cell repertoires in COVID-19. Turning to the study itself: Acute and convalescent COVID-19 samples came from the United States, Italy and Spain.

As originally analysed: Amplification from reference gene primers served as the basis for estimated nucleated cell counts. Clones were sequenced by immunoSEQ multiplex PCR, and TCRdb holds only the in-frame ones, with some missing. V, J and clone size are taken as reported in that table, and D and trimming were inferred from the DNA itself. The sample yields tens of thousands of clones, around 85% seen once. This CDR3 region has 14 residues. Trimming cost V 6 bases and J 5 bases, with 14 bases left between them. Germline values: CDR1 SGHTA, CDR2 FQGNSA. The chain combines TRBV7-2 with TRBJ2-1, with TRBD1 as a possible D gene (5 bases). Material for sequencing was peripheral blood. The sequence was collected from a woman older than 75 with active or convalescent COVID-19. CDR3 protein: CASSWTRANNEQFF. The CDR3 nucleotides are TGTGCCAGCAGTTGGACAAGGGCGAACAATGAGCAGTTCTTC.